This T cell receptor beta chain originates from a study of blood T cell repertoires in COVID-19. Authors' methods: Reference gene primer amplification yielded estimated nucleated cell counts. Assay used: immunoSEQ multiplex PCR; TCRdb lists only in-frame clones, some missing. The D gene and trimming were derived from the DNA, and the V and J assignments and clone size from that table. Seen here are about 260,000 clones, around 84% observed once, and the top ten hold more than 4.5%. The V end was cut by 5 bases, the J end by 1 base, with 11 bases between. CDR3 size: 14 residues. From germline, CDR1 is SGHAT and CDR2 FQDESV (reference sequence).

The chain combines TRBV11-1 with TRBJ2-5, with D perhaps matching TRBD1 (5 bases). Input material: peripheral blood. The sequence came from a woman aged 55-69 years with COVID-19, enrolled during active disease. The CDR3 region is CASSQGTIQETQYF. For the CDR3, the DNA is TGTGCCAGCAGCCAGGGCACAATCCAAGAGACCCAGTACTTC.